The 10 T cell receptor beta chains below come from one sample, sequenced in a study of Tregs in tolerant kidney transplant recipients. The antigens for these receptors are not known. Sequenced by immunoSEQ multiplex PCR; TCRdb stores in-frame clones only, minus some. This table holds 15,000 to 20,000 clones, under 70% found once. What was sequenced was Tregs from blood cultured with allogeneic cells. Every receptor here comes from a human donor in good health.

This clone occurred a few times. V and J are TRBV6-1 and TRBJ1-5; weak D call: TRBD1 (6 bases). V was pared by 6 bases and J by 4 bases, with 13 bases between. The CDR3 consists of 14 residues. Germline-derived CDR1 and CDR2 are MNHNS and SASEGT. CDR3 amino acids: CASRLQGGNQPQHF. The CDR3 region has the DNA TGTGCCAGCAGGCTACAGGGAGGAAATCAGCCCCAGCATTTT.

The chain combines TRBV19 with TRBJ2-4, with D possibly being TRBD1 or TRBD2 (5 bases each). The CDR3 is 15 residues long. V was trimmed by 3 bases and J by 3 bases, leaving 12 bases between them. The germline V gene has CDR1 LNHDA and CDR2 SQIVND (reference sequence). The CDR3 sequence is CASSMGRDGKNIQYF. CDR3 DNA sequence: TGTGCCAGTAGTATGGGCAGGGACGGCAAAAACATTCAGTACTTC. Full variable domain (rest looked up from reference TRBV19 and TRBJ2-4): DGGITQSPKYLFRKEGQNVTLSCEQNLNHDAMYWYRQDPGQGLRLIYYSQIVNDFQKGDIAEGYSVSREKKESFPLTVTSAQKNPTAFYLCASSMGRDGKNIQYFGAGTRLSVL.

The rearrangement joins TRBV15 to TRBJ1-1, with 7 positions matching TRBD1. The germline CDR1 and CDR2 sequences are LNHNV and YYDKDF (reference sequence). V was pared by 4 bases and J by 3 bases, with 11 bases of the junction left unmatched. The CDR3 extends over 16 amino acids. This CDR3 is CATSKSFTGQYTEAFF. CDR3 coding DNA: TGTGCCACCAGCAAATCGTTCACGGGACAGTACACTGAAGCTTTCTTT.

This chain uses TRBV4-2 with TRBJ1-1, with TRBD1 matching over 10 bases. Germline lookup yields CDR1 LGHNA and CDR2 YNFKEQ. The V and J ends lost 3 bases and 6 bases, in that order; junction bases with no gene match: 1. The CDR3 runs 13 residues. The CDR3 loop reads CASSQGTGAEAFF. CDR3 DNA sequence: TGTGCCAGCAGCCAGGGGACAGGGGCTGAAGCTTTCTTT.

The V call is TRBV7-6, the J call TRBJ1-3; 7 bases line up with TRBD1. V lost 5 bases to trimming and J lost 0 bases; unmatched junction nucleotides: 7. Germline V gene data show CDR1 as SGHVS and CDR2 as FNYEAQ. This CDR3 spans 16 amino acids. CDR3 DNA: TGTGCCAGCAGCCTCAGACAGGGCGGCTCTGGAAACACCATATATTTT. Protein: CASSLRQGGSGNTIYF.

This rearrangement joins TRBV9 to TRBJ2-2; a weak D match, TRBD2 (5 bases). CDR1 and CDR2 from the germline V gene are SGDLS and YYNGEE. Trimming removed 2 bases at V and 4 bases at J, with 15 bases between. CDR3 size: 16 residues. Here the CDR3 DNA reads TGTGCCAGCAGCGTTCTCGGGCTAGCTGGCACCGGGGAGCTGTTTTTT. It is translated as CASSVLGLAGTGELFF.

This chain uses TRBV6-5 with TRBJ1-4, with 7 positions matching TRBD1. The J segment lost 12 bases and the V segment lost 6 bases, leaving 10 bases of the junction unmatched. This CDR3 comprises 13 residues. Looked up from germline, CDR1 is MNHEY and CDR2 is SVGAGI. The CDR3 protein is CASRKLQGLQLFF. In DNA, the CDR3 is TGTGCCAGCAGAAAGTTACAGGGGCTACAACTGTTTTTT.

The chain carries TRBV2 and TRBJ2-1; D remains ambiguous. V was cut by 2 bases and J by 14 bases, with 10 bases left in between. The CDR3 is 11 amino acids. Looked up from germline, CDR1 is SNHLY and CDR2 is FYNNEI. The CDR3 DNA is TGTGCCAGCAGTGAAAGAAGTAGGGAGTTCTTC. Translation: CASSERSREFF.

The rearrangement links TRBV11-2 to TRBJ2-2, with 10 bases identical to TRBD2. CDR3 length: 16 amino acids. Trimming took 6 bases from V and 0 from J; bases not matched to a gene: 4. Germline CDR1 is SGHAT and CDR2 is FQNNGV. The CDR3 DNA reads TGTGCCAGCAGGATAACTAGCGGGGCGAACACCGGGGAGCTGTTTTTT. Amino acid sequence: CASRITSGANTGELFF.

This clone showed up just once. This chain links TRBV5-1 with TRBJ2-5; 9 bases fit TRBD2. The CDR3 runs to 17 residues. Germline trimming cut 4 bases from V and 1 base from J; bases unmatched to any gene: 11. The V gene's germline CDR1 is SGHRS and CDR2 YFSETQ. CDR3 nucleotide sequence: TGCGCCAGCAGCCCTTTCCGGACTAGCGCCTCCCAAGAGACCCAGTACTTC. It translates to CASSPFRTSASQETQYF.